This TCR beta chain derives from a study of cytomegalovirus exposure and HLA in healthy donors. PCR involved 60 Vbeta and 13 Jbeta primers. Here immunoSEQ multiplex PCR was the method, and the copy in TCRdb shows in-frame clones only, minus some. This table has about 200,000 clones, about 85% appearing once. The CDR3 consists of 15 residues. Germline lookup yields CDR1 KGHSH and CDR2 LQKENI. V trimming: 1 base; J trimming: 5 bases; junction bases outside the gene matches: 4. Sequenced input: PBMCs. This TCR was recovered from a male donor in good health and CMV-seropositive. The chain couples TRBV18 to TRBJ2-2; TRBD1 matches 7 bases. Here the CDR3 reads CASSPRDSITGELFF. The CDR3 DNA follows: TGTGCCAGCTCACCACGGGACAGCATTACCGGGGAGCTGTTTTTT.